This TCR beta chain is drawn from a study of cytotoxic CD8 clonotypes in ibrutinib-treated CLL. Profiled with immunoSEQ multiplex PCR; TCRdb holds only in-frame clones, not every one. The sample has under 200,000 clones, roughly four fifths seen once; the top ten hold around 4.5%. V shed 5 bases and J shed 7 bases, with 15 bases lying between them. CDR1 and CDR2 from the germline V gene are MNHEY and SVGAGI. CDR3 length: 14 residues. The rearrangement joins TRBV6-5 to TRBJ1-3; D is possibly TRBD1 (6 bases). Source: PBMCs, taken after 24 months of ibrutinib treatment. This clonotype was obtained from a human donor with chronic lymphocytic leukemia. CDR3 sequence: CASSATGRKNTIYF. CDR3 coding DNA: TGTGCCAGCAGTGCCACAGGGAGGAAGAACACCATATATTTT.